This T cell receptor beta chain was sequenced in a study of T cell clonality in common variable immunodeficiency. TCRdb keeps only in-frame clones here, not all; method: immunoSEQ multiplex PCR. Reported are 40,000 to 50,000 clones, none seen only once; the ten largest carry approximately 5.9%. This clone was counted many times. No antigen is known for it. Study conclusions and caveats: Compared with healthy controls, CVID subjects showed increased TCRbeta clonality, mostly in about a third. Links between repertoire features and CVID complications were heterogeneity-limited. The cause of increased CVID clonality remains unclear without subpopulation sequencing.

Sequencing was carried out using peripheral blood mononuclear cells. The receptor was derived from a person aged 18 to 70 in good health.

CDR3 DNA, as far as it was read: TGTGCCAGTAGTAGCAGGGAAGGACGGAACACTGAA. Protein: CASSSREGRNTE. The CDR3 as a whole reads CASSSREGRNTEAFF. J is TRBJ1-1 and V is TRBV19; the D gene is possibly TRBD1 (5 bases). The read stops 3 residues short of the end of the CDR3; the missing end is completed from the germline J gene. The V gene lost 4 bases and the J gene lost 1 base, with 13 bases spanning the gap. The germline V gene encodes CDR1 LNHDA and CDR2 SQIVND (reference sequence). This CDR3 is 15 amino acids long.